The source of this TCR beta chain is a study of T cells of healthy individuals. This clonotype has ten or more counts. TCRdb itself ran the 5' RACE reads through MiXCR, one entry per CDR3 protein. The table records around 63,000 distinct CDR3 sequences, around 15% of them present only once. The sequence derives from a human donor in good health.

CDR3 amino acids: CASSVGTAGELFF. CDR3 DNA sequence: TGTGCCAGCAGCGTAGGGACTGCCGGGGAGCTGTTTTTT. This rearrangement joins TRBV9 to TRBJ2-2; D may be TRBD2 (5 bases). The CDR3 totals 13 residues. V gave up 0 bases and J gave up 6 bases, with 6 bases separating them. Germline V lookup: CDR1 SGDLS, CDR2 YYNGEE. Looking up the rest from reference TRBV9 and TRBJ2-2 gives the full variable domain: DSGVTQTPKHLITATGQRVTLRCSPRSGDLSVYWYQQSLDQGLQFLIQYYNGEERAKGNILERFSAQQFPDLHSELNLSSLELGDSALYFCASSVGTAGELFFGEGSRLTVL.